The entry that follows covers one TCR beta chain sequence. The sample originates from a study of cytomegalovirus exposure and HLA in healthy donors. Trimming took 4 bases from V and 5 from J; bases not matched to a gene: 3. The CDR3 runs to 14 residues. Germline V lookup: CDR1 MNHEY, CDR2 SVGAGI. The repertoire was sequenced with immunoSEQ multiplex PCR; TCRdb's copy has only in-frame clones and lacks some. The table shows over 200,000 clones, with 80% to 90% occurring only once. The chain is built from TRBV6-5 and TRBJ2-7, with 12 bases that match TRBD1. The source of this sequence is a woman aged 18-35 years in good health and CMV-seronegative. Source material: PBMCs. CDR3 region: CASSSGTGGDEQYF. The CDR3 coding sequence is TGTGCCAGCAGTTCCGGGACAGGGGGCGACGAGCAGTACTTC.